The 27 T cell receptor beta chains given below trace back to one sample, sequenced in a study of shared clonotypes between healthy human individuals. Clones were read by immunoSEQ multiplex PCR, and TCRdb kept only the in-frame ones, dropping some. The sample carries 2.5 million or so clones, roughly nine tenths recorded once. The material sequenced was naive CD4+ T cells sorted from blood. The subset here: CD45RA+ positively selected. The origin of the receptors is a young man in good health.

The chain joins TRBV6-5 to TRBJ2-7; 8 nucleotides match TRBD1. The CDR3 loop spans 15 amino acids. V was clipped by 5 bases and J by 4 bases; unmatched bases: 10. Germline CDR1 MNHEY, CDR2 SVGAGI. The CDR3 loop is CASSLGTGPPYEQYF. The CDR3, as DNA: TGTGCCAGCAGTCTCGGGACAGGACCTCCTTACGAGCAGTACTTC.

V usage is TRBV18 and J usage is TRBJ2-7; 9 positions agree with TRBD1. With V trimmed by 5 bases and J by 6 bases, 11 bases remained unmatched. The CDR3 covers 15 residues. The germline V gene has CDR1 KGHSH and CDR2 LQKENI. CDR3 sequence: CASSTTTDRGGEQYF. For the CDR3, the DNA is TGTGCCAGCTCAACAACTACGGACAGGGGAGGCGAGCAGTACTTC.

The V gene is TRBV6-1, the J gene TRBJ2-7; 8 bases are a match to TRBD2. V lost 7 bases and J lost 7; bases outside the gene matches: 15. This CDR3 spans 15 amino acids. Germline V gene lookup returns CDR1 MNHNS and CDR2 SASEGT. The CDR3 region is CASTSGGALPWEQYF. As DNA, the CDR3 is TGTGCCAGCACCAGCGGGGGAGCCCTGCCATGGGAGCAGTACTTC.

The chain couples TRBV27 to TRBJ2-5; TRBD1 aligns across 7 bases. Germline V gives CDR1 MNHEY, CDR2 SMNVEV (reference sequence). The CDR3 length is 11 residues. Trimming removed 6 bases from V and 8 bases from J; junction bases left unmatched: 3. The CDR3 DNA is TGTGCCAGCAGCCGACAGGGAACCCAGTACTTC. Protein: CASSRQGTQYF.

The chain joins TRBV5-4 to TRBJ1-2, with a weak D call TRBD1 (5 bases). The CDR3 loop spans 16 amino acids. V was cut by 4 bases and J by 4 bases, with 20 bases left in between. Germline V CDR1 and CDR2: SGHNT, YYREEE (reference sequence). CDR3 sequence: CASSPGIQDRSYGYTF. Written as DNA, the CDR3 is TGTGCCAGCAGCCCAGGAATCCAAGACAGATCCTATGGCTACACCTTC.

The rearrangement links TRBV28 to TRBJ1-5; 11 positions agree with TRBD1. The CDR3 is 13 amino acids. The trim removed 8 bases at V and 7 bases at J, leaving 4 bases unmatched. CDR1 is MDHEN, CDR2 SYDVKM, per germline. The CDR3 region is CASGTGGGQPQHF. The CDR3 DNA reads as TGTGCCAGCGGGACAGGGGGTGGCCAGCCCCAGCATTTT. The variable domain in full, completed from reference TRBV28 and TRBJ1-5, reads DVKVTQSSRYLVKRTGEKVFLECVQDMDHENMFWYRQDPGLGLRLIYFSYDVKMKEKGDIPEGYSVSREKKERFSLILESASTNQTSMYLCASGTGGGQPQHFGDGTRLSIL.

This clone was seen a few times. This rearrangement joins TRBV29-1 to TRBJ1-1, with 7 nucleotides matching TRBD1. CDR1 is SQVTM, CDR2 ANQGSEA, per germline. The CDR3 extends over 11 amino acids. V was clipped by 2 bases and J by 10 bases; unmatched bases: 4. The CDR3 nucleotides read TGCAGCGTTGAAACAGGGGCTCGAGCTTTCTTT. Amino acids: CSVETGARAFF.

With respect to this clone: In the same sample, other DNA sequences code for this CDR3. The J gene is TRBJ2-2, the V gene TRBV19; unclear D gene. The CDR3 is 14 amino acids. V was cut by 3 bases and J by 1 base, with 6 bases left in between. The germline V gene encodes CDR1 LNHDA and CDR2 SQIVND (reference sequence). CDR3 sequence (DNA): TGTGCCAGTAGTATTCAGATGAACACCGGGGAGCTGTTTTTT. It yields the protein CASSIQMNTGELFF. Variable domain in full (rest from reference TRBV19 and TRBJ2-2): DGGITQSPKYLFRKEGQNVTLSCEQNLNHDAMYWYRQDPGQGLRLIYYSQIVNDFQKGDIAEGYSVSREKKESFPLTVTSAQKNPTAFYLCASSIQMNTGELFFGEGSRLTVL.

The gene calls are TRBV6-5 and TRBJ2-1; D call uncertain. From germline, CDR1 is MNHEY and CDR2 SVGAGI. V was trimmed by 0 bases and J by 5 bases, leaving 2 bases between them. This CDR3 has 12 residues. The CDR3 sequence is CASSYSNNEQFF. The CDR3 DNA reads TGTGCCAGCAGTTACTCGAACAATGAGCAGTTCTTC.

CDR3 coding DNA: TGTGCCAGCAGCTTGGCCAAGAGGAGTTTGGGTGAGCAGTTCTTC. This translates into CASSLAKRSLGEQFF. V usage is TRBV5-4 and J usage is TRBJ2-1; no clear D. CDR1 is SGHNT and CDR2 is YYREEE in the germline V gene (reference sequence). The CDR3 sequence is 15 residues long. The V and J ends lost 0 bases and 9 bases respectively, with 16 bases between them.

The count of this clone is one. The sample holds other DNA sequences that translate to the same CDR3. The V and J genes are TRBV2 and TRBJ2-1; 11 nucleotides line up with TRBD2. The CDR3 is made up of 15 amino acids. The germline V gene has CDR1 SNHLY and CDR2 FYNNEI. The V segment lost 6 bases and the J segment 4 bases; nucleotides outside the gene matches: 5. CDR3 in DNA: TGTGCCAGCAGAACCGGGACTAGCGGATACAATGAGCAGTTCTTC. It encodes CASRTGTSGYNEQFF.

The gene calls are TRBV28 and TRBJ1-5, with no clear D. Germline V gives CDR1 MDHEN, CDR2 SYDVKM. CDR3 length: 15 amino acids. V lost 5 bases, J lost 2 bases, and 13 bases lay in between. Here the CDR3 DNA reads TGTGCCAGCAGTCGGGCGAAGGGAGGCAATCAGCCCCAGCATTTT. It codes for CASSRAKGGNQPQHF. Using reference TRBV28 and TRBJ1-5 for the parts outside the CDR3, the full variable domain is DVKVTQSSRYLVKRTGEKVFLECVQDMDHENMFWYRQDPGLGLRLIYFSYDVKMKEKGDIPEGYSVSREKKERFSLILESASTNQTSMYLCASSRAKGGNQPQHFGDGTRLSIL.

The J gene is TRBJ1-4, the V gene TRBV5-1; the D is unclear. Germline loops: CDR1 SGHRS, CDR2 YFSETQ. This CDR3 region has 16 residues. V lost 0 bases to trimming and J lost 5 bases, with 14 bases between them. In nucleotides, the CDR3 is TGCGCCAGCAGCTTGGACCGAGGGAATGGGAATGAAAAACTGTTTTTT. Protein: CASSLDRGNGNEKLFF.

This chain joins TRBV28 and TRBJ2-7; TRBD2 matches at 11 bases. V trimming: 5 bases; J trimming: 4 bases; junction bases outside the gene matches: 7. CDR1 is MDHEN, CDR2 SYDVKM, per germline. The CDR3 spans 15 residues. The DNA for the CDR3 is TGTGCCAGCAGTCCAGGGACTAGCGGAGTTTACGAGCAGTACTTC. Encoded protein: CASSPGTSGVYEQYF. Full variable domain (remainder filled in from reference TRBV28 and TRBJ2-7): DVKVTQSSRYLVKRTGEKVFLECVQDMDHENMFWYRQDPGLGLRLIYFSYDVKMKEKGDIPEGYSVSREKKERFSLILESASTNQTSMYLCASSPGTSGVYEQYFGPGTRLTVT.

The chain employs TRBV29-1 and TRBJ1-4; TRBD1 might be the D (6 bases). Trimming cost V 6 bases and J 1 base, with 12 bases left between them. This CDR3 has 14 residues. Looked up from germline, CDR1 is SQVTM and CDR2 is ANQGSEA. The CDR3 coding sequence is TGCAGCGTGGGGGGCGGGGAAACTAATGAAAAACTGTTTTTT. Protein product: CSVGGGETNEKLFF. The complete variable domain, with remaining parts taken from reference TRBV29-1 and TRBJ1-4, reads SAVISQKPSRDICQRGTSLTIQCQVDSQVTMMFWYRQQPGQSLTLIATANQGSEATYESGFVIDKFPISRPNLTFSTLTVSNMSPEDSSIYLCSVGGGETNEKLFFGSGTQLSVL.

The CDR3 DNA reads TGCGCCAGCAGCCCCGGGACAGGGGCCGGGGAGCTGTTTTTT. This codes for CASSPGTGAGELFF. V and J are TRBV5-1 and TRBJ2-2; 10 bases map to TRBD1. Germline-derived CDR1 and CDR2 are SGHRS and YFSETQ. The CDR3 runs 14 residues. The V segment lost 4 bases and the J segment 6 bases; nucleotides outside the gene matches: 3.

V gene TRBV5-1 combines with J gene TRBJ1-2; D possibly corresponds to TRBD1 (5 bases). The length of the CDR3 is 14 residues. The germline V and J ends were trimmed by 0 bases and 5 bases, with 11 bases remaining between them. Germline CDR1 is SGHRS and CDR2 is YFSETQ. The CDR3 DNA is TGCGCCAGCAGCTTGGGACACGGGGGATATGGCTACACCTTC. This gives the protein CASSLGHGGYGYTF.

The V call is TRBV12-5, the J call TRBJ1-3; D possibly corresponds to TRBD1 (5 bases). The germline V gene has CDR1 LGHNT and CDR2 FRNRAP. The CDR3 spans 14 residues. Trimming cost V 7 bases and J 4 bases, with 14 bases left between them. In DNA, the CDR3 is TGTGCTAGTGCCCAGGGAACTACGGGAAACACCATATATTTT. Protein product: CASAQGTTGNTIYF.

The rearrangement links TRBV19 to TRBJ1-5, with a possible D match to TRBD1 (5 bases). CDR1 LNHDA and CDR2 SQIVND come from the germline V gene (reference sequence). The CDR3 totals 15 residues. The V and J ends lost 5 bases and 3 bases respectively, with 14 bases between them. CDR3 sequence reads: CASSGTGPFNQPQHF. The CDR3 DNA follows: TGTGCCAGTAGTGGAACAGGACCTTTCAATCAGCCCCAGCATTTT.

The rearrangement links TRBV19 to TRBJ1-5; possible D gene TRBD1, 5 bases. Trimming removed 5 bases at V and 0 bases at J, with 11 bases between. Germline CDR1 and CDR2: LNHDA and SQIVND (reference sequence). This CDR3 spans 15 amino acids. This CDR3 reads CASSYQGSSNQPQHF. CDR3 coding DNA: TGTGCCAGTAGTTACCAGGGAAGTAGCAATCAGCCCCAGCATTTT.

The genes are TRBV6-5 and TRBJ2-3, with D unresolved. The CDR3 extends over 15 amino acids. Germline-derived CDR1 and CDR2 are MNHEY and SVGAGI. Trimming took off 4 bases at V and 2 bases at J, with 13 bases between the two ends. As DNA, the CDR3 is TGTGCCAGCAGTTTTCCAGTTCCCAACACAGATACGCAGTATTTT. This gives the protein CASSFPVPNTDTQYF.

The chain is built from TRBV7-9 and TRBJ2-2, with a possible D match to TRBD2 (7 bases). Trimming cost V 11 bases and J 5 bases, with 12 bases left between them. This CDR3 spans 12 amino acids. Germline V gene lookup returns CDR1 SEHNR and CDR2 FQNEAQ (reference sequence). The DNA of the CDR3 is TGTGCCGTGCGGGGGCGGACCGGGGAGCTGTTTTTT. This encodes CAVRGRTGELFF. The entire variable domain, with the rest obtained from reference TRBV7-9 and TRBJ2-2, is as follows: DTGVSQNPRHKITKRGQNVTFRCDPISEHNRLYWYRQTLGQGPEFLTYFQNEAQLEKSRLLSDRFSAERPKGSFSTLEIQRTEQGDSAMYLCAVRGRTGELFFGEGSRLTVL.

The CDR3: CASEDKNIQYF. The CDR3 region has the DNA TGTGCCAGTGAAGACAAAAACATTCAGTACTTC. V gene TRBV19 combines with J gene TRBJ2-4; D not certain. The V gene lost 8 bases and the J gene lost 3 bases, with 5 bases spanning the gap. The CDR3 totals 11 residues. The germline V gene has CDR1 LNHDA and CDR2 SQIVND (reference sequence).

The rearrangement joins TRBV4-1 to TRBJ1-2; D uncertain. Germline loops: CDR1 MGHRA, CDR2 YSYEKL. The CDR3 is 15 amino acids. V was clipped by 1 base and J by 0 bases, with 9 bases between them. This CDR3 reads CASSQAAAPNYGYTF. DNA for the CDR3: TGCGCCAGCAGCCAAGCGGCAGCTCCTAACTATGGCTACACCTTC.

Concerning this clone: Different DNA sequences within this sample yield the same CDR3. As DNA, the CDR3 is TGCGCCAGCAGCCAAGGAGGGGCAAACACCGGGGAGCTGTTTTTT. Protein product: CASSQGGANTGELFF. The chain uses TRBV4-1 and TRBJ2-2, with D perhaps TRBD1 or TRBD2 (5 bases each). The CDR3 sequence is 15 residues long. Per the germline V gene, CDR1 is MGHRA and CDR2 is YSYEKL. V lost 1 base and J 2 bases, leaving 8 bases between the germline ends.

The rearrangement uses TRBV29-1 and TRBJ2-5, with unresolved D. The CDR3 runs to 14 residues. The germline CDR1 and CDR2 sequences are SQVTM and ANQGSEA. The ends were cut back, 4 bases at V and 3 bases at J, with 15 bases in the middle. The CDR3 region has the DNA TGCAGCGTTGTTGGTGGGGTGTCGAAAGAGACCCAGTACTTC. This codes for CSVVGGVSKETQYF. The entire variable domain, with the rest obtained from reference TRBV29-1 and TRBJ2-5, is as follows: SAVISQKPSRDICQRGTSLTIQCQVDSQVTMMFWYRQQPGQSLTLIATANQGSEATYESGFVIDKFPISRPNLTFSTLTVSNMSPEDSSIYLCSVVGGVSKETQYFGPGTRLLVL.

The V gene is TRBV6-6, the J gene TRBJ1-1; 8 bases agree with TRBD1. The V and J ends lost 4 bases and 5 bases, in that order; junction bases with no gene match: 6. The CDR3 is 14 residues long. The V gene's germline CDR1 is MNHNY and CDR2 SVGAGI (reference sequence). The CDR3 DNA reads as TGTGCCAGCAGTTCCGGGACAGGTAGGACTGAAGCTTTCTTT. This translates into CASSSGTGRTEAFF.